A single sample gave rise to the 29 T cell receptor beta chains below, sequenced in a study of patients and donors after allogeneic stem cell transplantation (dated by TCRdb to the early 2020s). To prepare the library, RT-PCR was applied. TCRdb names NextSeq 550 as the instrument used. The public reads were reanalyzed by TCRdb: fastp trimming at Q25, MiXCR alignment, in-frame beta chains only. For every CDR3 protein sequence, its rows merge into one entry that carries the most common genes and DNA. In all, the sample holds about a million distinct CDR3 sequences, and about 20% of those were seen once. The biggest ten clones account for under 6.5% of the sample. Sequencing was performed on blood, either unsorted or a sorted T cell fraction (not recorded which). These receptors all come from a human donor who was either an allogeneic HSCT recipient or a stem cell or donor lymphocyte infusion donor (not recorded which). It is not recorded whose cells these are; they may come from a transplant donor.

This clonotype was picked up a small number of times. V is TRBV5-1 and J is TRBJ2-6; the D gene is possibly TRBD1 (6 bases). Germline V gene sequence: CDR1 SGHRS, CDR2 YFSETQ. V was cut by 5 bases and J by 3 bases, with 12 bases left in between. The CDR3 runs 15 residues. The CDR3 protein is CASRTGKDGANVLTF. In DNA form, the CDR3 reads TGCGCCAGCAGAACAGGGAAAGATGGGGCCAACGTCCTGACTTTC.

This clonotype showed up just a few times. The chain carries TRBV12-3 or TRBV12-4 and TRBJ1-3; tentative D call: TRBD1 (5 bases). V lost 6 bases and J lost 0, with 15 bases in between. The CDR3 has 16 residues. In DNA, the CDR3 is TGTGCCAGCAGCTACAAGGGACGGTACTCTGGAAACACCATATATTTT. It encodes CASSYKGRYSGNTIYF.

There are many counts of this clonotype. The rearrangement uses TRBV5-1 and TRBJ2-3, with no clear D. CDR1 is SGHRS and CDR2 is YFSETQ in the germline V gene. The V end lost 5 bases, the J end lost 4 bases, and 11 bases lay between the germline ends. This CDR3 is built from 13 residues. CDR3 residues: CASRDWAPDTQYF. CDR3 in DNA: TGCGCCAGCAGAGATTGGGCCCCAGATACGCAGTATTTT.

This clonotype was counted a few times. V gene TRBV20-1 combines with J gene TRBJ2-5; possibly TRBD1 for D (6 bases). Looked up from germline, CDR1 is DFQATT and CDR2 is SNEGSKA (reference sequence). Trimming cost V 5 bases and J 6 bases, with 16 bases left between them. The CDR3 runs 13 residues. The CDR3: CSAPQGGRKTQYF. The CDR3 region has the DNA TGCAGTGCTCCACAGGGCGGCCGAAAGACCCAGTACTTC.

The CDR3 here is CASSNLRESYNEQFF. The CDR3 DNA follows: TGTGCCAGCAGCAACTTACGTGAATCCTACAATGAGCAGTTCTTC. The chain joins TRBV5-6 to TRBJ2-1; D remains unclear. CDR3 size: 15 residues. Germline V CDR1 and CDR2: SGHDT, YYEEEE. The V end lost 4 bases, the J end lost 1 base, and 12 bases lay between the germline ends.

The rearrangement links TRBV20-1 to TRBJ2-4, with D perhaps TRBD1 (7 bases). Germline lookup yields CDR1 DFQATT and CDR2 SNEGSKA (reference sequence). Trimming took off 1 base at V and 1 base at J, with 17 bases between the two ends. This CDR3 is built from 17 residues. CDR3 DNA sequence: TGCAGTGCTAGAGGAGGAGGGGGCCTATTGGCCAAAAACATTCAGTACTTC. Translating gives CSARGGGGLLAKNIQYF.

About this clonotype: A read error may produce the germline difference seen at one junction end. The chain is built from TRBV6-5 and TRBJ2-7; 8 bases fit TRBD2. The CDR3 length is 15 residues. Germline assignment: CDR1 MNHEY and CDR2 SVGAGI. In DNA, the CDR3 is TGTGCCAGCAGTTACTCGATCGCGGGAGGTCGCGTTTGCCAGTTC. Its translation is CASSYSIAGGRVCQF.

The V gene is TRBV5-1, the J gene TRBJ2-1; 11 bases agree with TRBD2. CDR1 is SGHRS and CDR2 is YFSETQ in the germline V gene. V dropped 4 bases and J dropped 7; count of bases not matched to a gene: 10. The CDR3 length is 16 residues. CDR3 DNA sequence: TGCGCCAGCAGCCCGGGGGGGACTAGCGGATGGAATGAGCAGTTCTTC. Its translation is CASSPGGTSGWNEQFF.

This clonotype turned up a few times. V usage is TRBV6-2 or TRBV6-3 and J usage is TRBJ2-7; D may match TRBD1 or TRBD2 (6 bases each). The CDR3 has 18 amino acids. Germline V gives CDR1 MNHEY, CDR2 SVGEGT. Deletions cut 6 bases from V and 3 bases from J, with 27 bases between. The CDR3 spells CASRTSRDRTKSFYEQYF. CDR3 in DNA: TGTGCCAGCAGAACCTCACGAGACAGGACTAAATCGTTCTACGAGCAGTACTTC.

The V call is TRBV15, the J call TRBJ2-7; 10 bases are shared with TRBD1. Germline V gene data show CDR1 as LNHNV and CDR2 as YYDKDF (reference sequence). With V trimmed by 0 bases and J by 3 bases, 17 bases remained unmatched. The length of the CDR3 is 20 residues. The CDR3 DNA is TGTGCCACCAGCAGAGACCCCACCTTCGACAGGGGGCGAGGGAGCTACGAGCAGTACTTC. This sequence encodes CATSRDPTFDRGRGSYEQYF.

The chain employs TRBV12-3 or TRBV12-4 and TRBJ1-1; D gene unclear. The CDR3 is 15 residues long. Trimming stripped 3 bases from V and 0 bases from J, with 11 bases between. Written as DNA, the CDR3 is TGTGCCAGCAGTTTTCGGGATGGGGTGAACACTGAAGCTTTCTTT. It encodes CASSFRDGVNTEAFF.

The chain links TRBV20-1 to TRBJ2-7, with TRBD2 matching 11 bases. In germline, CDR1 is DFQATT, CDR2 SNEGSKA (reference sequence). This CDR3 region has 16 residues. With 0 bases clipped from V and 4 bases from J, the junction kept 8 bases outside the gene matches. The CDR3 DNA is TGCAGTGCTAGAGACCGCACTAGCGGGGGCAATTACGAGCAGTACTTC. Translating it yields CSARDRTSGGNYEQYF.

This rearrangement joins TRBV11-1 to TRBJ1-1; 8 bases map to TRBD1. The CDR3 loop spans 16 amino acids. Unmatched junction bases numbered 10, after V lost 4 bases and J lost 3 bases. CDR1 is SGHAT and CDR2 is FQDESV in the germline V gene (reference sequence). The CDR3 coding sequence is TGTGCCAGCAGCTCAACCCGGACAGGGATCGACACTGAAGCTTTCTTT. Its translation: CASSSTRTGIDTEAFF.

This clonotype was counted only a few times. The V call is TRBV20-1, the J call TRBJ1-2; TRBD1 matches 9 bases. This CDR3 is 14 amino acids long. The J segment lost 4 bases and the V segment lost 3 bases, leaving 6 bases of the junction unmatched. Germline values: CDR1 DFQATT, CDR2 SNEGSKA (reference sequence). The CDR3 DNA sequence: TGCAGTGCTAGTACAGGGGGCTCTGGCTATGGCTACACCTTC. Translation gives CSASTGGSGYGYTF.

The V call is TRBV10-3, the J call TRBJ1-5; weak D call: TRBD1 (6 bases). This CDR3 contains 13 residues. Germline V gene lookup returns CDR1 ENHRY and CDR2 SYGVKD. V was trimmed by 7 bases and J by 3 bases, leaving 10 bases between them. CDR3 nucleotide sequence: TGTGCCATCACCGACAGGCCCAATCAGCCCCAGCATTTT. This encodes CAITDRPNQPQHF.

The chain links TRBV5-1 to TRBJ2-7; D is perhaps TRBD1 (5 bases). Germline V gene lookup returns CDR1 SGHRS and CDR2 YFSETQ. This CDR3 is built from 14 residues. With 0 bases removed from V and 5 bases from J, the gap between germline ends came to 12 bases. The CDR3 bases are TGCGCCAGCAGCTTGGAGGCAGGGTTTAACGAGCAGTACTTC. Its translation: CASSLEAGFNEQYF.

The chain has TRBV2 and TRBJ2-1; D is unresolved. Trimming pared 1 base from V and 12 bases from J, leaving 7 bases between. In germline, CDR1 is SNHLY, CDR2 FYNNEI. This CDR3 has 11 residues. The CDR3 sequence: CASSEGWPQFF. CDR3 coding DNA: TGTGCCAGCAGTGAAGGCTGGCCGCAGTTCTTC.

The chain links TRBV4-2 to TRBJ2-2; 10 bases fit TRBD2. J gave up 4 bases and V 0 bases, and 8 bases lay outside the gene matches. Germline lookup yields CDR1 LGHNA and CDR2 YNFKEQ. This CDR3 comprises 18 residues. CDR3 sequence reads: CASSQEGSGGQVTGELFF. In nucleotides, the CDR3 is TGTGCCAGCAGCCAAGAAGGTAGCGGGGGGCAGGTCACCGGGGAGCTGTTTTTT.

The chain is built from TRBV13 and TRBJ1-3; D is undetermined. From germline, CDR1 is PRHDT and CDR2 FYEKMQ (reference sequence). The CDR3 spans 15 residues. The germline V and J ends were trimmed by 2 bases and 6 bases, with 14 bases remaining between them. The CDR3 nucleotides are TGTGCCAGCAGCTTACGATCCAGACGTCTAAACACCATATATTTT. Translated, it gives CASSLRSRRLNTIYF.

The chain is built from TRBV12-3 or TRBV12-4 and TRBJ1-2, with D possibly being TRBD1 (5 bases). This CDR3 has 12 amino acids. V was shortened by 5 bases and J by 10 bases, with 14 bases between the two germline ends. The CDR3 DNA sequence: TGTGCCAGCAGTGTCAGACAGATTGACTACACCTTC. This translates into CASSVRQIDYTF.

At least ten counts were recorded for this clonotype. The chain's CDR3 is CASSSPRSYTGELFF. The CDR3 nucleotides are TGTGCCAGCAGTTCCCCCCGGTCCTACACCGGGGAGCTGTTTTTT. The V call is TRBV6-5, the J call TRBJ2-2; D gene ambiguous. The V and J ends lost 4 bases and 3 bases respectively, with 12 bases between them. The germline CDR1 and CDR2 sequences are MNHEY and SVGAGI. This CDR3 has 15 amino acids.

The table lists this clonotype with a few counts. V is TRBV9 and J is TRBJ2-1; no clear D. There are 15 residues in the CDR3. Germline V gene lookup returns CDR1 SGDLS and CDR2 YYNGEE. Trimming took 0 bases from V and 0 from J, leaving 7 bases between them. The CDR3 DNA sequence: TGTGCCAGCAGCGTAGGGGCCAGCTCCTACAATGAGCAGTTCTTC. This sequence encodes CASSVGASSYNEQFF.

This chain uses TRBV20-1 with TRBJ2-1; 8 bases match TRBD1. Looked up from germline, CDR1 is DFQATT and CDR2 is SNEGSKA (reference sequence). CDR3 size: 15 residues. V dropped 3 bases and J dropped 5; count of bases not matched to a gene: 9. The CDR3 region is CSAREPGGLDNEQFF. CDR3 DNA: TGCAGTGCTAGGGAACCAGGGGGCTTGGACAATGAGCAGTTCTTC.

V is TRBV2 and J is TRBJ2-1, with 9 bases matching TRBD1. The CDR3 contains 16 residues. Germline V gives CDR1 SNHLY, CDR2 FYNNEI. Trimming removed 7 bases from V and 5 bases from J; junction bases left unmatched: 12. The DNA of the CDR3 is TGTGCCAGCACCGAGTGGCGGGACAGGGTAGACAATGAGCAGTTCTTC. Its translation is CASTEWRDRVDNEQFF.

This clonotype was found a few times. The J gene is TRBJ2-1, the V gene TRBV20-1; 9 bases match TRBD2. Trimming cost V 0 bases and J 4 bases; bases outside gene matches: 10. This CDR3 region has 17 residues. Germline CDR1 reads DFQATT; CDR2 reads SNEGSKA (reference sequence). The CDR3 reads CSAREGGRAPKYNEQFF. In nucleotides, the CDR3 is TGCAGTGCTAGAGAGGGCGGGAGGGCCCCTAAATACAATGAGCAGTTCTTC.

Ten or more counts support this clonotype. The CDR3 sequence is CASSFGGVNYGYTF. The CDR3 nucleotides are TGTGCCAGCAGTTTTGGAGGGGTTAACTATGGCTACACCTTC. The V gene is TRBV12-3 or TRBV12-4, the J gene TRBJ1-2, with D perhaps TRBD1 (5 bases). This CDR3 is built from 14 residues. V gave up 3 bases and J gave up 1 base, with 9 bases separating them.

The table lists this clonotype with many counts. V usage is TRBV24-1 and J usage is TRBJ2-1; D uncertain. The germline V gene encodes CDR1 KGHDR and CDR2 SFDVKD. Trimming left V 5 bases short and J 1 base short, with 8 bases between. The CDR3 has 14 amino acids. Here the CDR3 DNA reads TGTGCCACCAGTGCGGCAGTGTCCTACAATGAGCAGTTCTTC. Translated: CATSAAVSYNEQFF.

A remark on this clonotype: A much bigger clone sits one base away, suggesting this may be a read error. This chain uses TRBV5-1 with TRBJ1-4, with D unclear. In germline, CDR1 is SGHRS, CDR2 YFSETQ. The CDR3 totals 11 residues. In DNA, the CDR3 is TGCGCCAGCAGCTTTCGCGGGGAACTGCTTTTT. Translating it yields CASSFRGELLF.

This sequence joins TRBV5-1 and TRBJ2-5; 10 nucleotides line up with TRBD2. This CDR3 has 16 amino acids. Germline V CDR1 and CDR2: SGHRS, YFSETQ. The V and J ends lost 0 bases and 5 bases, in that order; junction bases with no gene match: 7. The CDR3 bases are TGCGCCAGCAGCTTGGCCGGGCTAGCGGGGGTCGAGACCCAGTACTTC. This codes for CASSLAGLAGVETQYF.